A single TCR beta chain is shown here with its context. Its specificity is not known. The sample has other DNA sequences that encode this CDR3 too. Both 60 Vbeta primers and 13 Jbeta primers went into the PCR. The repertoire was sequenced with immunoSEQ multiplex PCR; TCRdb's copy has only in-frame clones and lacks some. The sample consists of 150,000 to 200,000 clones, around 75% of them appearing once. CDR1 is SNHLY, CDR2 FYNNEI, per germline. The CDR3 totals 15 residues. V was trimmed by 2 bases and J by 0 bases, leaving 8 bases between them. This sample was taken from a study of cytomegalovirus exposure and HLA in healthy donors. Findings and limits, study-wide: Reports credit the classifier with highly specific, highly sensitive diagnosis of cytomegalovirus status. Most CMV-associated TCR beta chains were later found to appear HLA-restricted. Later, TCR association rates were found to vary by HLA locus, highest for DRB1 and lowest for HLA-C. Another analysis was done later, and it associated around 16,000 TCR beta sequences with HLA alleles at 0.05 false discovery rate.

V is TRBV2 and J is TRBJ1-5; no firm D call. The source is a young man in good health and CMV-seropositive. Sequencing was done on a sample of PBMCs. In DNA form, the CDR3 reads TGTGCCAGCAGTGAAACGGGGTATAGCAATCAGCCCCAGCATTTT. The encoded protein is CASSETGYSNQPQHF.